Sequencing of this TCR beta chain was carried out in a study of CD8 T cells in Susac syndrome. V lost 0 bases and J lost 4, with 12 bases in between. CDR1 and CDR2 (germline): DFQATT, SNEGSKA (reference sequence). This CDR3 spans 14 amino acids. CD8+ and CD4+ T cells taken from blood had their TCR beta sequenced. Relapsing-remitting disease, either stable or active, was present in the treatment-naive patients who were the multiple sclerosis controls. Negative isolation yielded the CD8+ and CD4+ T cells, while FACS enriched the TEMRA cells. The RNA, about 0.5 to 1 ug, was put through reverse transcription using random hexamers. It was immunoSEQ multiplex PCR that amplified TCR beta CDR3 across 54 Vbeta and 13 Jbeta. TCRdb passed the immunoSEQ multiplex PCR reads through MiXCR, listing each CDR3 protein once. The sample has approximately 210,000 distinct CDR3 sequences, about 95% seen once.

The chain couples TRBV20-1 to TRBJ2-5, with D possibly being TRBD2 (5 bases). Sequences were obtained from CD4+ T cells from PBMCs. The TCR sequence derives from a human donor with multiple sclerosis. The CDR3 DNA sequence: TGCAGTGCTAGAGATCGGTATGGAGGAGAGACCCAGTACTTC. Protein product: CSARDRYGGETQYF.